This T cell receptor beta chain was sequenced during a study of shared clonotypes between healthy human individuals. Here immunoSEQ multiplex PCR was the method, and the copy in TCRdb shows in-frame clones only, minus some. The sample shows hundreds of thousands of clones, roughly 70% of them seen only once. Trimming left V 4 bases short and J 5 bases short, with 5 bases between. The CDR3 is 11 amino acids. Germline lookup yields CDR1 MNHEY and CDR2 SMNVEV (reference sequence). A note on this clone: Distinct nucleotide sequences in the sample also encode this CDR3.

Sequences were obtained from memory CD4+ T cells sorted from blood. Subset given: CD45RA-negative fraction. V usage is TRBV27 and J usage is TRBJ2-5; D gene uncertain. The TCR comes from a woman in her twenties or thirties in good health. The CDR3 coding sequence is TGTGCCAGCAGTTACGGGGAGACCCAGTACTTC. Its translation: CASSYGETQYF.